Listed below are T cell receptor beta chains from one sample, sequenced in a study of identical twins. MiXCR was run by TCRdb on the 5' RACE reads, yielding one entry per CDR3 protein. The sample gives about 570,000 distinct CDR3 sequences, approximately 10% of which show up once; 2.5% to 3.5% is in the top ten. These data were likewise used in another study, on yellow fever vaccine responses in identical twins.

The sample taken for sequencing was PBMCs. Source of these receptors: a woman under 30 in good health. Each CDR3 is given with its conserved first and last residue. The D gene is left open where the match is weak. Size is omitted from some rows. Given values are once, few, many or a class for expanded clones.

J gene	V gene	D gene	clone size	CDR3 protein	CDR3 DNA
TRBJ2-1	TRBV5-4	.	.	CASSLSRGEQFF	TGTGCCAGCAGCTTGTCGAGAGGCGAGCAGTTCTTC
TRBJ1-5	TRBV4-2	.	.	CASSPQGFQPQHF	TGTGCCAGCAGCCCCCAGGGGTTTCAGCCCCAGCATTTT
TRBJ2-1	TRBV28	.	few	CASRSDRYNEQFF	TGTGCCAGCAGATCAGACAGATACAATGAGCAGTTCTTC
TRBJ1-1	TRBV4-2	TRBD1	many	CASSQAGQMNTEAFF	TGTGCCAGCAGCCAAGCGGGACAGATGAACACTGAAGCTTTCTTT
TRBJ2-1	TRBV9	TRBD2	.	CASSVEGLASNEQFF	TGTGCCAGCAGCGTAGAGGGACTAGCAAGTAATGAGCAGTTCTTC
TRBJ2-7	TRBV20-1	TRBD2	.	CSARSLLTGGLYEQYF	TGCAGTGCTAGGTCCCTTCTGACGGGGGGGCTCTACGAGCAGTACTTC
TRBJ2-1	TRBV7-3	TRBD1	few	CASSLSSQGAHEQFF	TGTGCCAGCAGCTTAAGTTCACAGGGGGCCCATGAGCAGTTCTTC
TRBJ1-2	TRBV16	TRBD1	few	CASSQSGTGNYGYTF	TGTGCCAGCAGCCAATCCGGGACAGGCAACTATGGCTACACCTTC
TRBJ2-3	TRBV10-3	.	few	CAIRQVPSTDTQYF	TGTGCCATCAGGCAGGTTCCTAGCACAGATACGCAGTATTTT
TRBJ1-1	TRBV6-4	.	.	CASSSGGTGNTEAFF	TGTGCCAGCAGTAGTGGTGGGACGGGGAACACTGAAGCTTTCTTT
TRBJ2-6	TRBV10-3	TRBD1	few	CAINPGQGMGGANVLTF	TGTGCCATCAACCCGGGACAGGGGATGGGAGGGGCCAACGTCCTGACTTTC
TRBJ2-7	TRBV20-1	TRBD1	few	CSLYPGTGTYEQYF	TGCAGCCTTTATCCCGGGACAGGGACTTACGAGCAGTACTTC
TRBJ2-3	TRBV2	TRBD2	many	CASSEKLAVTQYF	TGTGCCAGCAGTGAAAAACTAGCGGTTACGCAGTATTTT
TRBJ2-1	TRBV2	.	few	CASVGFYNEQFF	TGTGCCAGCGTGGGGTTTTACAATGAGCAGTTCTTC
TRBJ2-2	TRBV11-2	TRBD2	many	CASSALAGGKTGELFF	TGTGCCAGCAGCGCCCTAGCGGGGGGGAAGACCGGGGAGCTGTTTTTT
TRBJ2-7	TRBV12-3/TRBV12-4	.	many	CASSKQGGNEQYF	TGTGCCAGCAGCAAGCAGGGGGGGAACGAGCAGTACTTC
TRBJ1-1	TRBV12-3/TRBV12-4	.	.	CASTIRGTEAFF	TGTGCCAGCACCATTAGGGGAACTGAAGCTTTCTTT
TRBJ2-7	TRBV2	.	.	CASSDFRRKTSYEQYF	TGTGCCAGCAGTGATTTTCGGCGGAAAACTTCCTACGAGCAGTACTTC
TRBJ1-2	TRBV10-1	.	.	CASSEWGREGYGYTF	TGCGCCAGCAGTGAGTGGGGCAGGGAAGGCTATGGCTACACCTTC
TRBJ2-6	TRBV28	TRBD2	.	CASSSGIGGGTGANVLTF	TGTGCCAGCAGTTCGGGGATAGGCGGGGGAACTGGGGCCAACGTCCTGACTTTC
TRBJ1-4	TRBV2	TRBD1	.	CAAGGANEKLFF	TGTGCCGCAGGGGGAGCTAATGAAAAACTGTTTTTT
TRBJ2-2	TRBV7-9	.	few	CASSLIAGANTGELFF	TGTGCCAGCAGCTTAATCGCAGGGGCGAACACCGGGGAGCTGTTTTTT
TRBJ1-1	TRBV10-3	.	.	CAISRTSLNTEAFF	TGTGCCATCAGTCGGACGTCACTGAACACTGAAGCTTTCTTT
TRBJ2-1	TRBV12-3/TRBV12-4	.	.	CASSAPGRSYNEQFF	TGTGCCAGCAGTGCTCCGGGACGCTCCTACAATGAGCAGTTCTTC
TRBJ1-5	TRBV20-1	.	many	CSASVRDQWSQPQHF	TGCAGTGCTAGCGTCCGGGATCAGTGGAGTCAGCCCCAGCATTTT
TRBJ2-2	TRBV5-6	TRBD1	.	CASSWGQHGGELFF	TGTGCCAGCAGCTGGGGACAGCACGGCGGGGAGCTGTTTTTT
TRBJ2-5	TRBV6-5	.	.	CASSYSTNEETQYF	TGTGCCAGCAGTTACTCGACGAATGAGGAGACCCAGTACTTC
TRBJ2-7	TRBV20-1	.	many	CSLELSTSEQYF	TGCAGTTTAGAACTTTCTACGAGCGAGCAGTACTTC
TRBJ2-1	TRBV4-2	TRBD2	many	CASSQETSGFNNEQFF	TGTGCCAGCAGCCAAGAGACTAGCGGCTTTAACAATGAGCAGTTCTTC
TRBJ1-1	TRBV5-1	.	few	CASSLTSSTEAFF	TGCGCCAGCAGCCTGACGAGTAGCACTGAAGCTTTCTTT
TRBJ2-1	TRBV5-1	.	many	CASSQTGTTYNEQFF	TGCGCCAGCAGCCAAACCGGGACAACCTACAATGAGCAGTTCTTC
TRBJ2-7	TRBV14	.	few	CASSQGLASPYEQYF	TGTGCCAGCAGCCAAGGCCTCGCTAGTCCCTACGAGCAGTACTTC
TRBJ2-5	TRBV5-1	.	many	CASSLGRAQQETQYF	TGCGCCAGCAGCTTGGGCCGGGCCCAACAAGAGACCCAGTACTTC
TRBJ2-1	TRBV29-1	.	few	CSGGEAIYEQFF	TGCAGCGGCGGGGAGGCTATATATGAGCAGTTCTTC
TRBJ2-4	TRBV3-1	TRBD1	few	CASSPTKGQLAKNIQYF	TGTGCCAGCAGCCCGACGAAGGGACAGCTAGCCAAAAACATTCAGTACTTC
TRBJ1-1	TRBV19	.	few	CASSIGTGRNTEAFF	TGTGCCAGTAGTATCGGAACAGGGAGAAACACTGAAGCTTTCTTT
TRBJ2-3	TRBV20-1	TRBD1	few	CSATGTDTHTDTQYF	TGCAGTGCTACCGGGACAGATACACACACAGATACGCAGTATTTT
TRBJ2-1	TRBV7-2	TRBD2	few	CASSLVGTSGTNEQFF	TGTGCCAGCAGCTTAGTTGGGACTAGCGGGACGAATGAGCAGTTCTTC
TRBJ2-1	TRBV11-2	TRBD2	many	CASSVSPTSGRAIYNEQFF	TGTGCCAGCAGTGTATCCCCCACTAGCGGGAGGGCTATCTACAATGAGCAGTTCTTC
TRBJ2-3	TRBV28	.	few	CASRKQGGEPTQYF	TGTGCCAGCAGAAAACAGGGAGGCGAACCTACGCAGTATTTT
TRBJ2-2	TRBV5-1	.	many	CASSLVGHNTGELFF	TGCGCCAGCAGCTTGGTAGGGCACAACACCGGGGAGCTGTTTTTT
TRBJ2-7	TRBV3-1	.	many	CASSQGLAVEQYF	TGTGCCAGCAGCCAAGGGCTAGCCGTGGAGCAGTACTTC
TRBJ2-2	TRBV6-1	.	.	CASRLDPNLYTGELFF	TGTGCCAGCAGACTGGACCCGAACCTATACACCGGGGAGCTGTTTTTT
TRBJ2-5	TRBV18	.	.	CASSPRTQQETQYF	TGTGCCAGCTCACCGCGGACTCAACAAGAGACCCAGTACTTC
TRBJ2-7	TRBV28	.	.	CASLAGDSHYEQYF	TGTGCCAGCCTCGCGGGGGACAGCCATTACGAGCAGTACTTC
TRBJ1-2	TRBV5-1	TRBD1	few	CASSLTGGASYGYTF	TGCGCCAGCAGCTTGACAGGGGGCGCAAGCTATGGCTACACCTTC
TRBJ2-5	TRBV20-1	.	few	CSASEGSRYQETQYF	TGCAGTGCTAGTGAGGGTTCTAGGTATCAAGAGACCCAGTACTTC
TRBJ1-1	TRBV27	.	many	CASSLGEGRRANTEAFF	TGTGCCAGCAGTTTAGGAGAGGGACGCAGGGCGAACACTGAAGCTTTCTTT
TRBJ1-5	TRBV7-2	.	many	CASSSQGSSQPQHF	TGTGCCAGCAGCTCTCAGGGGTCGAGTCAGCCCCAGCATTTT
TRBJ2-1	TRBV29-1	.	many	CSVPSEARHNEQFF	TGCAGCGTTCCCTCAGAGGCACGACACAATGAGCAGTTCTTC
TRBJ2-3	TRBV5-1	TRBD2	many	CASSLLLAGAVDTQYF	TGCGCCAGCAGCTTGTTATTAGCGGGAGCAGTAGATACGCAGTATTTT
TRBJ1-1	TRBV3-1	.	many	CASSQRNTPEAFF	TGTGCCAGCAGCCAAAGAAATACCCCCGAAGCTTTCTTT
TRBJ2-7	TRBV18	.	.	CASSPRGTGETYEQYF	TGTGCCAGCTCACCACGCGGGACCGGGGAAACCTACGAGCAGTACTTC
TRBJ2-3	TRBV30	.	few	CAGNGLPGPSTQYF	TGTGCCGGTAACGGGCTACCGGGGCCCAGTACGCAGTATTTT
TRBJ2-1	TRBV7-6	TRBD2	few	CASSFVAGEAYNEQFF	TGTGCCAGCAGCTTTGTGGCGGGGGAAGCCTACAATGAGCAGTTCTTC